This T cell receptor (beta chain) is from a study of T cells in Graves' hyperthyroidism and ophthalmopathy. General study results and limits: Expanded thyroid clonotypes (above 0.001) were mostly also found in blood.

The TCR beta CDR3 regions underwent amplification using RNA transcripts as the source. With the HTBI primer set, the TCR CDR3 went through a first round of RT-PCR. Via MiXCR, TCRdb re-called the multiplex PCR reads, giving one row per CDR3 protein. The sample includes more than 300,000 distinct CDR3 sequences, 13% seen only once; the top ten take 9.2%. The authors obtained PBMCs from about 9.5 ml of fresh peripheral blood. This clonotype came up a few times. What it binds is not known. The sample taken for sequencing was blood. This TCR was recovered from a woman younger than 35 with Graves' hyperthyroidism.

The CDR3 loop reads CASRNSGGTPPDTQYF. The DNA of the CDR3 is TGTGCCAGCAGAAATAGCGGGGGGACGCCCCCAGATACGCAGTATTTT. The chain is built from TRBV6-1 and TRBJ2-3; 10 bases align to TRBD2. The germline V gene has CDR1 MNHNS and CDR2 SASEGT. The CDR3 sequence is 16 residues long. The V segment lost 6 bases and the J segment 4 bases; nucleotides outside the gene matches: 10.